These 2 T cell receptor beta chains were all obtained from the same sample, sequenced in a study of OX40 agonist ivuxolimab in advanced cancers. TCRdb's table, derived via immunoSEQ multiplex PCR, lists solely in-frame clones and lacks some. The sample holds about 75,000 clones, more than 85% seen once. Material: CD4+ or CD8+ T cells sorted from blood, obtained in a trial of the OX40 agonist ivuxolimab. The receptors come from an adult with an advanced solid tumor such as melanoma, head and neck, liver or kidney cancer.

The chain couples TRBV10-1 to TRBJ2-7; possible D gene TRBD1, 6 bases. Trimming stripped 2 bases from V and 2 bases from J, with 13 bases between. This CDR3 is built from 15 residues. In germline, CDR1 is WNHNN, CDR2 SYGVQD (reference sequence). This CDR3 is CASSETGSSPYEQYF. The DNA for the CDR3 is TGCGCCAGCAGTGAGACAGGGAGTTCGCCCTACGAGCAGTACTTC.

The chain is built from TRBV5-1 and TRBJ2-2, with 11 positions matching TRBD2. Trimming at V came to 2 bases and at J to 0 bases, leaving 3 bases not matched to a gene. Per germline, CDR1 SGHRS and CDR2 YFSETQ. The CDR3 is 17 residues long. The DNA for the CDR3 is TGCGCCAGCAGCTTACTACTAGCGGGGGCGAACACCGGGGAGCTGTTTTTT. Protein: CASSLLLAGANTGELFF.